The 27 T cell receptor beta chains below all came from one sample that was sequenced in a study of CD8 T cells in Susac syndrome. RNA totalling roughly 0.45 to 1 ug underwent reverse transcription with random hexamers. In TCRdb, the immunoSEQ multiplex PCR reads were re-called with MiXCR into one record per CDR3 protein. The top ten clones hold roughly 0.46% of a sample with about 83,000 distinct CDR3 sequences, roughly 94% of them seen once. Sequenced input: CD8+ T cells from PBMCs. Receptors originate from a human donor with Susac syndrome.

This clonotype was seen once. V usage is TRBV28 and J usage is TRBJ1-1; possibly TRBD1 for D (6 bases). The V and J ends lost 6 bases and 5 bases respectively, with 16 bases between them. The CDR3 has 14 amino acids. Germline V CDR1 and CDR2: MDHEN, SYDVKM. CDR3 loop: CASSVSGAETEAFF. CDR3 sequence (DNA): TGTGCCAGCAGCGTCTCAGGGGCTGAGACTGAAGCTTTCTTT.

CDR3 DNA: TGCAGTGCAATCGGGACTAGCGGGCGCTCCTACAATGAGCAGTTCTTC. This translates into CSAIGTSGRSYNEQFF. The chain uses TRBV20-1 and TRBJ2-1, with 12 positions matching TRBD2. The CDR3 is 16 amino acids. The germline V gene encodes CDR1 DFQATT and CDR2 SNEGSKA (reference sequence). Trimming cost V 6 bases and J 0 bases; bases outside gene matches: 6.

The V call is TRBV28, the J call TRBJ2-3, with D maybe TRBD2 (5 bases). Germline-derived CDR1 and CDR2 are MDHEN and SYDVKM. V was clipped by 10 bases and J by 3 bases, with 11 bases between them. The CDR3 consists of 12 residues. This CDR3 is CATDRETDTQYF. In nucleotides, the CDR3 is TGTGCCACAGACCGGGAAACAGATACGCAGTATTTT.

CDR3 amino acids: CASSSPQGTYNEQFF. CDR3 coding DNA: TGTGCCAGCAGCTCCCCACAGGGAACCTACAATGAGCAGTTCTTC. The chain recombines TRBV13 with TRBJ2-1; D is possibly TRBD1 (6 bases). CDR3 length: 15 amino acids. V lost 4 bases and J lost 2, with 12 bases in between. Germline-derived CDR1 and CDR2 are PRHDT and FYEKMQ (reference sequence).

V is TRBV7-9 and J is TRBJ1-2; tentatively, D is TRBD1 (5 bases). The CDR3 is made up of 12 amino acids. CDR1 and CDR2 (germline): SEHNR, FQNEAQ (reference sequence). The ends were cut back, 5 bases at V and 5 bases at J, with 9 bases in the middle. CDR3 in amino acids: CASSGAAYGYTF. CDR3 nucleotide sequence: TGTGCCAGCAGCGGGGCGGCATATGGCTACACCTTC.

J is TRBJ2-3 and V is TRBV30; TRBD2 is a possible D gene (5 bases). Germline V gene sequence: CDR1 GTSNPN, CDR2 SVGIG (reference sequence). The V end lost 1 base, the J end lost 6 bases, and 5 bases lay between the germline ends. CDR3 size: 11 residues. CDR3 sequence reads: CAWSAGDTQYF. Here the CDR3 DNA reads TGTGCCTGGAGTGCGGGGGATACGCAGTATTTT.

The V gene is TRBV6-2 or TRBV6-3, the J gene TRBJ2-7, with a weak D call TRBD1 (5 bases). The V end lost 4 bases, the J end lost 4 bases, and 14 bases lay between the germline ends. Germline V gene data show CDR1 as MNHEY and CDR2 as SVGEGT. CDR3 length equals 14 residues. The chain's CDR3 is CASSWSGHTYEQYF. The DNA of the CDR3 is TGTGCCAGCAGTTGGTCCGGACACACTTACGAGCAGTACTTC.

The gene calls are TRBV27 and TRBJ2-2; 9 nucleotides match TRBD2. Per the germline V gene, CDR1 is MNHEY and CDR2 is SMNVEV (reference sequence). This CDR3 region has 14 residues. The junction had 5 bases not matched to a gene; V was cut back by 7 bases and J by 5 bases. The chain's CDR3 is CASTSGKVTGELFF. CDR3 DNA sequence: TGTGCCAGCACTAGCGGGAAGGTAACCGGGGAGCTGTTTTTT.

The rearrangement joins TRBV30 to TRBJ1-3, with D hard to call. The CDR3 runs 13 residues. The germline V and J ends were trimmed by 2 bases and 0 bases, with 5 bases remaining between them. Germline CDR1 is GTSNPN and CDR2 is SVGIG (reference sequence). As DNA, the CDR3 is TGTGCCTGGAGTCGCGGCTCTGGAAACACCATATATTTT. Residues: CAWSRGSGNTIYF.

This clonotype was observed a single time. The CDR3 here is CRVGGSHNEQFF. The CDR3 region has the DNA TGCAGGGTGGGGGGGAGTCACAATGAGCAGTTCTTC. This sequence joins TRBV20-1 and TRBJ2-1; 7 nucleotides agree with TRBD2. CDR3 length equals 12 residues. Germline V gene lookup returns CDR1 DFQATT and CDR2 SNEGSKA (reference sequence).

V is TRBV6-2 or TRBV6-3 and J is TRBJ1-1; D gene uncertain. CDR1 and CDR2 (germline): MNHEY, SVGEGT. This CDR3 is 13 amino acids long. Trimming shortened V by 2 bases and J by 5 bases, and 9 bases separated the two germline ends. The CDR3, as DNA: TGTGCCAGCAGTTACCTTCCGGGGACTGAAGCTTTCTTT. It specifies CASSYLPGTEAFF.

V usage is TRBV5-1 and J usage is TRBJ1-2; possibly TRBD1 for D (6 bases). Germline V gene sequence: CDR1 SGHRS, CDR2 YFSETQ. V lost 0 bases and J 2 bases, leaving 14 bases between the germline ends. The CDR3 spans 16 residues. The CDR3 coding sequence is TGCGCCAGCAGCTTGGACGGGGACAAAACGAACTATGGCTACACCTTC. Its translation is CASSLDGDKTNYGYTF. The entire variable domain, with the rest obtained from reference TRBV5-1 and TRBJ1-2, is as follows: KAGVTQTPRYLIKTRGQQVTLSCSPISGHRSVSWYQQTPGQGLQFLFEYFSETQRNKGNFPGRFSGRQFSNSRSEMNVSTLELGDSALYLCASSLDGDKTNYGYTFGSGTRLTVV.

V and J are TRBV20-1 and TRBJ2-2; the D call may be TRBD1 or TRBD2 (6 bases each). Germline V gives CDR1 DFQATT, CDR2 SNEGSKA (reference sequence). The CDR3 covers 14 residues. CDR3 protein: CSAAPGGETGELFF. Here the CDR3 DNA reads TGCAGCGCTGCTCCCGGGGGCGAGACCGGGGAGCTGTTTTTT.

J is TRBJ2-3 and V is TRBV9; the D is unclear. CDR3 length: 12 residues. CDR1 SGDLS and CDR2 YYNGEE come from the germline V gene. V was pared by 3 bases and J by 2 bases, with 4 bases between. CDR3 loop: CASSGNTDTQYF. CDR3 coding DNA: TGTGCCAGCAGCGGAAACACAGATACGCAGTATTTT.

This sequence joins TRBV15 and TRBJ2-3; D possibly corresponds to TRBD1 (6 bases). Germline lookup yields CDR1 LNHNV and CDR2 YYDKDF (reference sequence). The CDR3 is made up of 18 amino acids. Trimming cost V 0 bases and J 7 bases, with 23 bases left between them. CDR3 in DNA: TGTGCCACCAGCAGAGATTGGCCCTCTGGGGGCGCCACGTATACGCAGTATTTT. It is translated as CATSRDWPSGGATYTQYF.

This chain joins TRBV20-1 and TRBJ2-5; 8 bases are a match to TRBD2. The V segment lost 2 bases and the J segment 2 bases; nucleotides outside the gene matches: 4. From germline, CDR1 is DFQATT and CDR2 SNEGSKA (reference sequence). CDR3 length: 14 amino acids. The CDR3 protein is CSARSGTRQETQYF. In DNA, the CDR3 is TGCAGTGCTAGATCAGGGACTAGACAAGAGACCCAGTACTTC.

The chain uses TRBV28 and TRBJ2-7; no clear D. The CDR3 covers 14 residues. Germline CDR1 reads MDHEN; CDR2 reads SYDVKM. V was clipped by 3 bases and J by 3 bases, with 12 bases between them. CDR3 sequence: CASSFSGSDYEQYF. CDR3 sequence (DNA): TGTGCCAGCAGTTTTAGTGGGTCCGACTACGAGCAGTACTTC.

The CDR3 sequence: CASSPTADEQYF. CDR3 bases: TGTGCCAGCAGCCCGACTGCGGACGAGCAGTACTTC. The chain joins TRBV3-1 to TRBJ2-7; D is uncertain. Trimming left V 4 bases short and J 5 bases short, with 9 bases between. The CDR3 spans 12 residues. Germline lookup yields CDR1 LGHDT and CDR2 YNNKEL (reference sequence).

In nucleotides, the CDR3 is TGTGCCAGCAGACCAGACAGGGCCACCGACGCTTTCTTT. This sequence encodes CASRPDRATDAFF. V and J are TRBV7-9 and TRBJ1-1; 7 positions match TRBD1. The junction had 12 bases not matched to a gene; V was cut back by 6 bases and J by 11 bases. This CDR3 contains 13 residues. CDR1 and CDR2 (germline): SEHNR, FQNEAQ (reference sequence). Full variable domain (missing parts from reference TRBV7-9 and TRBJ1-1): DTGVSQNPRHKITKRGQNVTFRCDPISEHNRLYWYRQTLGQGPEFLTYFQNEAQLEKSRLLSDRFSAERPKGSFSTLEIQRTEQGDSAMYLCASRPDRATDAFFGQGTRLTVV.

V usage is TRBV24-1 and J usage is TRBJ1-1; 9 bases map to TRBD1. Germline CDR1 KGHDR, CDR2 SFDVKD. V dropped 4 bases and J dropped 8; count of bases not matched to a gene: 4. The CDR3 runs 13 residues. The CDR3 protein is CATSEIGTGEAFF. In DNA form, the CDR3 reads TGTGCCACCAGTGAAATAGGGACAGGGGAAGCTTTCTTT.

This chain uses TRBV24-1 with TRBJ2-1; 14 bases agree with TRBD2. After removal of 9 bases from V and 9 bases from J, the junction contained 3 bases not matched to a gene. The CDR3 has 13 residues. CDR1 and CDR2 from the germline V gene are KGHDR and SFDVKD. DNA of the CDR3: TGTGCCACCGGGACTAGCGGGAGTCGTGAGCAGTTCTTC. Residues: CATGTSGSREQFF.

The chain recombines TRBV15 with TRBJ1-5; no definite D call. CDR1 is LNHNV, CDR2 YYDKDF, per germline (reference sequence). This CDR3 has 11 amino acids. Trimming removed 0 bases at V and 15 bases at J, with 9 bases between. Written as DNA, the CDR3 is TGTGCCACCAGCAGAGATGGCAAGGTGCATTTT. This encodes CATSRDGKVHF.

This clonotype was recorded once. The chain is built from TRBV7-9 and TRBJ2-7, with no clear D. The CDR3 totals 15 residues. The V and J ends lost 5 bases and 2 bases respectively, with 16 bases between them. CDR1 SEHNR and CDR2 FQNEAQ come from the germline V gene (reference sequence). CDR3 nucleotide sequence: TGTGCCAGCAGCCACCCAAGTTCTCGTCCCTACGAGCAGTACTTC. Translation gives CASSHPSSRPYEQYF.

This chain uses TRBV28 with TRBJ1-1; no clear D gene. Looked up from germline, CDR1 is MDHEN and CDR2 is SYDVKM. Deletions cut 2 bases from V and 1 base from J, with 8 bases between. The CDR3 length is 14 residues. The CDR3 nucleotides read TGTGCCAGCAGTTTAGTGGGTAGGAACACTGAAGCTTTCTTT. This translates into CASSLVGRNTEAFF.

This sequence joins TRBV7-8 and TRBJ2-3; D is possibly TRBD1 or TRBD2 (5 bases each). Trimming removed 3 bases at V and 1 base at J, with 8 bases between. The germline CDR1 and CDR2 sequences are SGHVS and FQNEAQ. The CDR3 contains 14 residues. This CDR3 reads CASSFPGRTDTQYF. The CDR3 nucleotides are TGTGCCAGCAGCTTTCCGGGACGCACAGATACGCAGTATTTT.

This clonotype was counted a single time. The chain carries TRBV9 and TRBJ2-1, with D possibly TRBD2 on 5 matching bases. The CDR3 spans 12 residues. V dropped 4 bases and J dropped 13 bases, with 15 bases sitting between them. CDR1 and CDR2 from the germline V gene are SGDLS and YYNGEE. The CDR3 DNA follows: TGTGCCAGCAGCCAGGACTCCGGCAAACAGTTCTTC. It translates to CASSQDSGKQFF.

The chain has TRBV7-6 and TRBJ2-2; D may be TRBD2 (5 bases). Between the trimmed V and J ends, which lost 5 bases and 6 bases, there was a span of 13 bases. This CDR3 has 14 residues. Germline V gene lookup returns CDR1 SGHVS and CDR2 FNYEAQ. CDR3 DNA sequence: TGTGCCAGCAGCCAGTGGACTCCTCCCGGGGAGCTGTTTTTT. Translation: CASSQWTPPGELFF.